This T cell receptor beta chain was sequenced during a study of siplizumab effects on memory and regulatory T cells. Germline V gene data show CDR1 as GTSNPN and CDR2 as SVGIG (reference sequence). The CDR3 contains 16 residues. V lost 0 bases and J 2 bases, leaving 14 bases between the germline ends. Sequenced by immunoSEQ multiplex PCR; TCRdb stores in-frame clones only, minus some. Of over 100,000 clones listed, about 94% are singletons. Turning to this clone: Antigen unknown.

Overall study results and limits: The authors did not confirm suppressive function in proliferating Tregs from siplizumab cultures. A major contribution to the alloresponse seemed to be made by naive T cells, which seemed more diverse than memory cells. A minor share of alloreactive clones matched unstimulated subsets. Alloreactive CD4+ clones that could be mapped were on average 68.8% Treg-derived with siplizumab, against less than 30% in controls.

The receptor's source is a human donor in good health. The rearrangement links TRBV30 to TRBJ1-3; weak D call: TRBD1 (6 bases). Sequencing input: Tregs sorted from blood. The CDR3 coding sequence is TGTGCCTGGAGTGTACAACAGGGTGTCACTGGAAACACCATATATTTT. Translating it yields CAWSVQQGVTGNTIYF.